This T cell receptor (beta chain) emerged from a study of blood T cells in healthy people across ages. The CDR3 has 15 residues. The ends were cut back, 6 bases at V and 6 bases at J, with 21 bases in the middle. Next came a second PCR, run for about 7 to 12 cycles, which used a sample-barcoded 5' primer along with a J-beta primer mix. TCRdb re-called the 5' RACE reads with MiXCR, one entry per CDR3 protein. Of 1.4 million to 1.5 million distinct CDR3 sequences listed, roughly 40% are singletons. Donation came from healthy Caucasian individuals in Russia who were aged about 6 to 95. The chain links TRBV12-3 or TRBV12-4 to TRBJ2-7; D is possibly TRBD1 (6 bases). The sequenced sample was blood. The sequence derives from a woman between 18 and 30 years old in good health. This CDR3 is CASSLPGSGESEQYF. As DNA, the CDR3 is TGTGCCAGCAGCCTCCCCGGGTCAGGGGAATCCGAGCAGTACTTC.